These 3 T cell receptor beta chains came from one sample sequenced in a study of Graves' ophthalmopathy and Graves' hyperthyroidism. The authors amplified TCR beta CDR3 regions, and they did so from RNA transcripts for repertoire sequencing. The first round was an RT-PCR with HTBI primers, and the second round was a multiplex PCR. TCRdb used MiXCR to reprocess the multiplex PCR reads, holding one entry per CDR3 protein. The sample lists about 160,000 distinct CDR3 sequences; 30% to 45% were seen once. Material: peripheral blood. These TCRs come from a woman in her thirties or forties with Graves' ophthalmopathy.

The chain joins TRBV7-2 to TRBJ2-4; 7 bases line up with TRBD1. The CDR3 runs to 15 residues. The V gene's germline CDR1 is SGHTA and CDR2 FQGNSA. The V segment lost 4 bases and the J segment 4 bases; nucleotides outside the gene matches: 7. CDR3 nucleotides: TGTGCCAGCAGCTCCCGGATGACAGGGAAAAACATTCAGTACTTC. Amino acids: CASSSRMTGKNIQYF. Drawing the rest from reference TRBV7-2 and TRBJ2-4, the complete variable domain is GAGVSQSPSNKVTEKGKDVELRCDPISGHTALYWYRQSLGQGLEFLIYFQGNSAPDKSGLPSDRFSAERTGGSVSTLTIQRTQQEDSAVYLCASSSRMTGKNIQYFGAGTRLSVL.

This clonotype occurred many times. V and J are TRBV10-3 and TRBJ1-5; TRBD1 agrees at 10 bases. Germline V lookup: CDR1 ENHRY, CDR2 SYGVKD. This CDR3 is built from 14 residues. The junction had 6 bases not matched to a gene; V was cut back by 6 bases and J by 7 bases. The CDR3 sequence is CAISKTGGQQPQHF. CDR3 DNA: TGTGCCATCAGCAAGACAGGGGGCCAACAGCCCCAGCATTTT.

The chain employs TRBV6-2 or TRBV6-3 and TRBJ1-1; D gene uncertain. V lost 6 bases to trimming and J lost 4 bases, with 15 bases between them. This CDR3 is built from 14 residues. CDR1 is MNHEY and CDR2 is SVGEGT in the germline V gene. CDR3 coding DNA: TGTGCCAGCAGCCGCGGGCTACATATCACTGAAGCTTTCTTT. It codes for CASSRGLHITEAFF.